This T cell receptor (beta chain) came from a study of tumor-infiltrating lymphocytes in primary liver carcinoma. Regarding the study as a whole: Only about 7-24% of top clones spanned all five tumor regions.

With regard to this clonotype: As yet, its antigen is unknown. An end of the junction does not agree with germline; a read error may underlie this.

For each extraction, RNA and DNA were obtained together from approximately 20-30 mg of unsorted bulk tissue. Chronic HBV infection was present, with no prior treatment. For each tumor, five separate regions were sampled. Every tumor specimen contained over 85% viable tumor cells. Synthesis of TCR beta cDNA was carried out from 500 ng total RNA with a constant-region primer. The TCR beta library was amplified through three nested multiplex PCR rounds in a modified ARM-PCR procedure. TCRdb reprocessed the multiplex PCR reads with MiXCR, giving one entry per CDR3 protein. The sample carries fewer than 200,000 distinct CDR3 sequences, over 80% recorded once. This receptor was obtained from a man aged 35 to 55 with primary liver carcinoma and hepatitis B virus infection. Sequencing used tumor tissue from primary liver carcinoma.

The CDR3: CASNLDRGHFHEQYF. CDR3 DNA: TGTGCCAGCAATTTAGACAGGGGGCACTTTCACGAGCAGTACTTC. This chain uses TRBV28 with TRBJ2-7; 10 bases agree with TRBD1. The CDR3 sequence is 15 residues long. Germline values: CDR1 MDHEN, CDR2 SYDVKM. Full variable domain (outside the CDR3, taken from reference TRBV28 and TRBJ2-7): DVKVTQSSRYLVKRTGEKVFLECVQDMDHENMFWYRQDPGLGLRLIYFSYDVKMKEKGDIPEGYSVSREKKERFSLILESASTNQTSMYLCASNLDRGHFHEQYFGPGTRLTVT.